This T cell receptor (beta chain) came from a study of regulatory T cells in long-lasting Graves disease. Building the TCR beta libraries relied on iRepertoire HTBI primers, and CDR3 regions underwent Arm-PCR. TCRdb independently ran MiXCR on the multiplex PCR reads; one entry per CDR3 protein. The sample consists of around 480,000 distinct CDR3 sequences, 15% to 20% of them appearing once. Ten or more counts support this clonotype. Time point defined: newly diagnosed GD, antithyroid drugs for less than 3 months. There was RNA extracted from PBMCs, and the TCR library was made from it. This sample also belongs to another study, concerning T cells in Graves' hyperthyroidism and ophthalmopathy.

Sequencing used peripheral blood mononuclear cells (PBMCs), obtained at new diagnosis, from a patient treated with antithyroid drugs. The receptor's source is a woman aged 35-60 years with Graves disease.

The CDR3 loop is CASSDRGEDGYTF. The CDR3 DNA reads TGTGCCAGCAGTGACAGGGGAGAGGATGGCTACACCTTC. The chain combines TRBV12-3 or TRBV12-4 with TRBJ1-2, with TRBD1 matching 8 bases. The CDR3 length is 13 residues. V lost 5 bases, J lost 6 bases, and 5 bases stayed unmatched.